The 4 T cell receptor beta chains below were found in one sample sequenced in a study of blood T cell repertoires in COVID-19. Produced via immunoSEQ multiplex PCR; TCRdb's table is partial and in-frame only. This sample has roughly 200,000 clones, with over 85% found just once. Sequenced sample: PBMCs or T cells enriched from blood (not recorded which). The receptors stem from a woman aged 25 to 39 with acute COVID-19.

This clone was observed once. This chain uses TRBV19 with TRBJ1-1; weak D call: TRBD1 (5 bases). Germline loops: CDR1 LNHDA, CDR2 SQIVND (reference sequence). Trimming left V 2 bases short and J 5 bases short, with 12 bases between. This CDR3 has 14 residues. CDR3 sequence reads: CASSITGGRTEAFF. CDR3 sequence (DNA): TGTGCCAGTAGTATAACGGGGGGGAGAACTGAAGCTTTCTTT.

The table lists this clone with a few counts. The chain is built from TRBV15 and TRBJ1-1; TRBD1 is a possible D gene (5 bases). CDR1 and CDR2 (germline): LNHNV, YYDKDF (reference sequence). The ends were cut back, 11 bases at V and 5 bases at J, with 9 bases in the middle. The CDR3 length is 10 residues. CDR3 amino acids: CAFGGTEAFF. For the CDR3, the DNA is TGTGCCTTCGGGGGGACTGAAGCTTTCTTT.

This chain connects TRBV2 to TRBJ2-7, with 9 bases matching TRBD2. The CDR3 length is 14 residues. Per germline, CDR1 SNHLY and CDR2 FYNNEI. The V segment lost 4 bases and the J segment 3 bases; nucleotides outside the gene matches: 4. The CDR3 region has the DNA TGTGCCAGCAGTGGGGGACTAGCATTCTACGAGCAGTACTTC. Amino acid sequence: CASSGGLAFYEQYF.

The V and J genes are TRBV7-3 and TRBJ2-2; D gene ambiguous. The V end was cut by 2 bases, the J end by 0 bases, with 13 bases between. The CDR3 length is 17 residues. Germline-derived CDR1 and CDR2 are SGHTA and FQGTGA. Here the CDR3 DNA reads TGTGCCAGCAGCTTAGAGCCTATTACCGCGAACACCGGGGAGCTGTTTTTT. This translates into CASSLEPITANTGELFF.